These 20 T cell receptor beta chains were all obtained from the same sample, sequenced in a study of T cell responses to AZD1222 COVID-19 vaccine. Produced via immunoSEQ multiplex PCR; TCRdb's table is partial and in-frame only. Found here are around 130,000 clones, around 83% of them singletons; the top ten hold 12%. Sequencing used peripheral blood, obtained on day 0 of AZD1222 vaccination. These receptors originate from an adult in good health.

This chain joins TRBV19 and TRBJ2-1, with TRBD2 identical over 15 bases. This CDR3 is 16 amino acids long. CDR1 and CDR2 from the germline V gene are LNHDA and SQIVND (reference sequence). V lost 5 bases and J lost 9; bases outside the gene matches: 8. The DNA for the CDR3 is TGTGCCAGTAGTCGGACTAGCGGGGGGGCCCTAGTTGAGCAGTTCTTC. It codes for CASSRTSGGALVEQFF.

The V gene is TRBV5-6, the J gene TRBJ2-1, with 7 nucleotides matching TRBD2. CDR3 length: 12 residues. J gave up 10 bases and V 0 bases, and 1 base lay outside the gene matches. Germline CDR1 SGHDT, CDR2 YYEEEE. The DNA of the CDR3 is TGTGCCAGCAGCTTGGTGACTAGCGAGCAGTTCTTC. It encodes CASSLVTSEQFF.

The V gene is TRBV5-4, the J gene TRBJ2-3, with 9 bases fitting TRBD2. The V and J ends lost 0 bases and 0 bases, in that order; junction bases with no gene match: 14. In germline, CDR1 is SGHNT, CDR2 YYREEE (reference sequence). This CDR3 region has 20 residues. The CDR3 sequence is CASSLVRSSGIGLSTDTQYF. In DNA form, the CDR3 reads TGTGCCAGCAGCTTGGTTCGGTCTAGCGGGATAGGGTTGAGCACAGATACGCAGTATTTT.

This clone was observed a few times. CDR3 in amino acids: CASSDRTSGSNEQFF. In DNA form, the CDR3 reads TGTGCCAGCAGTGACCGGACTAGCGGGAGCAATGAGCAGTTCTTC. This chain joins TRBV6-4 and TRBJ2-1; 13 bases align to TRBD2. V was pared by 2 bases and J by 6 bases, with 1 base of the junction left unmatched. CDR3 length equals 15 residues. Germline CDR1 MRHNA, CDR2 SNTAGT.

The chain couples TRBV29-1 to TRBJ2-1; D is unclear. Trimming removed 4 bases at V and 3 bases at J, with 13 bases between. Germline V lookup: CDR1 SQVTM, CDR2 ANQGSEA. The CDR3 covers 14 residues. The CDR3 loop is CSVARTSLYNEQFF. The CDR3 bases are TGCAGCGTTGCCCGGACCTCACTCTACAATGAGCAGTTCTTC.

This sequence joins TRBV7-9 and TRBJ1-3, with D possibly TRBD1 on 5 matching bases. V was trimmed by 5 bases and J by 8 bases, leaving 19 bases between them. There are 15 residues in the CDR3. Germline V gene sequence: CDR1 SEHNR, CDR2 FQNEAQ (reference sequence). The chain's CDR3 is CASSRGVWGTDTIYF. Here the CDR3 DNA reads TGTGCCAGCAGCCGAGGAGTATGGGGGACGGACACCATATATTTT.

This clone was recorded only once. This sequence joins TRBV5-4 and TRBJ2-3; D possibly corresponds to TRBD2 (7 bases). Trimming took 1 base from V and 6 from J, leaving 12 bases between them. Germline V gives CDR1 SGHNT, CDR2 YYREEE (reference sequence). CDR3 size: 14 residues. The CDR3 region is CASSLRGAGDTQYF. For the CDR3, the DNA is TGTGCCAGCAGCTTGCGGGGGGCTGGGGATACGCAGTATTTT.

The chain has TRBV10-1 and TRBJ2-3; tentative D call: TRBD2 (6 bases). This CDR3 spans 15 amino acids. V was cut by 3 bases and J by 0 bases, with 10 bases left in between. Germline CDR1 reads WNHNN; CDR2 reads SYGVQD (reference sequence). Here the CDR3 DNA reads TGCGCCAGCAGTGAACTCGGGAGAAGCACAGATACGCAGTATTTT. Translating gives CASSELGRSTDTQYF.

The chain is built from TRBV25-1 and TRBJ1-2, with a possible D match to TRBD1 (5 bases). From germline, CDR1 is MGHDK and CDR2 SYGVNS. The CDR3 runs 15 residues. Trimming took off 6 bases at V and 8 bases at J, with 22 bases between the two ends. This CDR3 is CASSRPQGLSEGYTF. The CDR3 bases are TGTGCCAGCAGCCGACCCCAGGGCTTGAGCGAGGGCTACACCTTC.

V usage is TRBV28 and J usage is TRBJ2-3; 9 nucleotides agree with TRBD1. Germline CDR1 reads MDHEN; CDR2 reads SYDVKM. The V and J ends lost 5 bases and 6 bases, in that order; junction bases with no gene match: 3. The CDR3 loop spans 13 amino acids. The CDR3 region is CASSTGTGDTQYF. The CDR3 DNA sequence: TGTGCCAGCAGTACCGGGACAGGGGATACGCAGTATTTT.

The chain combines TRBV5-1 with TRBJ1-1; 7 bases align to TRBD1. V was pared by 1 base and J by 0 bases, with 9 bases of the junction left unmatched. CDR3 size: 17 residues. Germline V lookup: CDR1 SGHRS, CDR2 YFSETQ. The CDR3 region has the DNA TGCGCCAGCAGCTTGAAGGGACAGAGGCCGATGAACACTGAAGCTTTCTTT. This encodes CASSLKGQRPMNTEAFF.

The CDR3 bases are TGCGCCAGCAGTGAGACCGAGGACAGCCCGAACACTGAAGCTTTCTTT. The encoded protein is CASSETEDSPNTEAFF. The rearrangement links TRBV10-1 to TRBJ1-1, with D tentatively TRBD1 (6 bases). V lost 2 bases, J lost 1 base, and 14 bases lay in between. The length of the CDR3 is 16 residues. Germline values: CDR1 WNHNN, CDR2 SYGVQD (reference sequence).

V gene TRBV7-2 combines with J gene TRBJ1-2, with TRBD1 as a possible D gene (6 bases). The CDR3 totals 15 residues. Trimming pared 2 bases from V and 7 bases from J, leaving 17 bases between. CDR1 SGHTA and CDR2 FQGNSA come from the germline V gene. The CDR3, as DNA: TGTGCCAGCAGCTTATTAGGGGGGCCGGCTTCTGGCTACACCTTC. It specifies CASSLLGGPASGYTF.

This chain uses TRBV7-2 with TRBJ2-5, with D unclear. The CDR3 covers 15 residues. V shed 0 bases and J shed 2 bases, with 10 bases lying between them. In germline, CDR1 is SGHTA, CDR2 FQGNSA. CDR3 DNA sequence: TGTGCCAGCAGCTTAGCACAAAACCTACAAGAGACCCAGTACTTC. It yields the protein CASSLAQNLQETQYF.

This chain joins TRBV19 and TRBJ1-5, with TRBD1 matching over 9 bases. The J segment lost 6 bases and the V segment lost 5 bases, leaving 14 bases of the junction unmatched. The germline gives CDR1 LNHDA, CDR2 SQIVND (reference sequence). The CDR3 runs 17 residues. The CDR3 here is CASSSGQGLRIVQPQHF. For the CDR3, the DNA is TGTGCCAGTAGTTCGGGACAGGGATTAAGAATAGTTCAGCCCCAGCATTTT. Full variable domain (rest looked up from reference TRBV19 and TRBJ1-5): DGGITQSPKYLFRKEGQNVTLSCEQNLNHDAMYWYRQDPGQGLRLIYYSQIVNDFQKGDIAEGYSVSREKKESFPLTVTSAQKNPTAFYLCASSSGQGLRIVQPQHFGDGTRLSIL.

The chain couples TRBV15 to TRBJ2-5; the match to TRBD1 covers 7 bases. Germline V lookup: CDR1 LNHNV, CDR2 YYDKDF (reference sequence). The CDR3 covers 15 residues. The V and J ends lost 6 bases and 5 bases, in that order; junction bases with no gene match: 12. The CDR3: CATRPRTGPRETQYF. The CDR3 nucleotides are TGTGCCACCAGACCTCGGACAGGTCCAAGGGAGACCCAGTACTTC.

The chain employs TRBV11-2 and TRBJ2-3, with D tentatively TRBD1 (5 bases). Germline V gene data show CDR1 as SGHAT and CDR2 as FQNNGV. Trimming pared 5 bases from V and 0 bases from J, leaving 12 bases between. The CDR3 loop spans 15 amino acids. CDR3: CASSLWGPSTDTQYF. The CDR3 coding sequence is TGTGCCAGCAGCCTCTGGGGCCCCAGCACAGATACGCAGTATTTT.

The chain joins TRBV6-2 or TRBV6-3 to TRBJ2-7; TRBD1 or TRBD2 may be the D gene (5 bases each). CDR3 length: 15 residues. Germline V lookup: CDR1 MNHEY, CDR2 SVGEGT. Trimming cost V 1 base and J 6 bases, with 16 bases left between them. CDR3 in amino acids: CASSYWSTPGGEQYF. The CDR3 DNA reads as TGTGCCAGCAGTTACTGGTCGACACCTGGGGGCGAGCAGTACTTC.

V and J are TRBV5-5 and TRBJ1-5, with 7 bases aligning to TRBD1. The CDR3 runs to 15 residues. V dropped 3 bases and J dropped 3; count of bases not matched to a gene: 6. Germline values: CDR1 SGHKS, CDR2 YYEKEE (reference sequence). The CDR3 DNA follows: TGTGCCAGCAGCTGGGAGACAGGGAACAATCAGCCCCAGCATTTT. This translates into CASSWETGNNQPQHF.

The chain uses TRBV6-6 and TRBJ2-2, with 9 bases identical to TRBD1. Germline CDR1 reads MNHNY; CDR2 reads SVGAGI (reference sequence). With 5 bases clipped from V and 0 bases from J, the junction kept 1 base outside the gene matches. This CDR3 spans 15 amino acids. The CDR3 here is CASSRQGANTGELFF. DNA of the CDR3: TGTGCCAGCAGTCGACAGGGGGCGAACACCGGGGAGCTGTTTTTT.